This T cell receptor (beta chain) was documented in a study of cytomegalovirus exposure and HLA in healthy donors. Study-wide points: Per published reports, the classifier diagnosed cytomegalovirus status with high specificity and sensitivity.

Assay used: immunoSEQ multiplex PCR; TCRdb lists only in-frame clones, some missing. The sample records 150,000 to 200,000 clones, about 80% being singletons. Germline CDR1 reads SGHNT; CDR2 reads YYREEE (reference sequence). The CDR3 is 16 residues long. The V and J ends lost 0 bases and 2 bases respectively, with 11 bases between them. For this clone: Its antigen is undetermined.

This chain connects TRBV5-4 to TRBJ2-2; TRBD1 is a possible D gene (6 bases). The origin of this receptor is a man between 18 and 29 years old in good health and CMV-seropositive. The sequencing sample was made of PBMCs. CDR3: CASSLGTVSNTGELFF. CDR3 nucleotide sequence: TGTGCCAGCAGCTTGGGGACAGTGAGTAACACCGGGGAGCTGTTTTTT.